This TCR beta chain derives from a study of shared clonotypes between healthy human individuals. The assay used deep level. Clones were read by immunoSEQ multiplex PCR, and TCRdb kept only the in-frame ones, dropping some. The sample yields about 2,500,000 clones, around nine tenths seen once. Concerning this clone: Its specificity is not known.

Notes on the study in general: Relative to clonotypes present in all four donors, those not shared had lower generation probabilities.

The CDR3 is made up of 15 amino acids. Between the trimmed V and J ends, which lost 2 bases and 7 bases, there was a span of 16 bases. Germline V gene lookup returns CDR1 SGDLS and CDR2 YYNGEE. Sequencing was carried out using naive CD4+ T cells sorted from blood. The subset was: CD45RA+ positively selected. V usage is TRBV9 and J usage is TRBJ2-1; D is unclear. The clonotype comes from a young man in good health. The CDR3: CASSVSVQSQNEQFF. The CDR3 DNA is TGTGCCAGCAGCGTCTCGGTCCAAAGCCAGAATGAGCAGTTCTTC.